Following are 8 T cell receptor beta chains from one sample sequenced in a study of T cell responses to AZD1222 COVID-19 vaccine. Assay used: immunoSEQ multiplex PCR; TCRdb lists only in-frame clones, some missing. The repertoire includes over 150,000 clones, approximately 94% of them detected once, and about 1.5% sits in the top ten. Sequenced material: peripheral blood, taken 28 days after the second AZD1222 dose. The receptors were gathered from an adult who received the AZD1222 COVID-19 vaccine.

The chain employs TRBV29-1 and TRBJ2-2; D might be TRBD1 (6 bases). The germline gives CDR1 SQVTM, CDR2 ANQGSEA. With 6 bases removed from V and 0 bases from J, the gap between germline ends came to 11 bases. The CDR3 consists of 14 residues. In DNA, the CDR3 is TGCAGCGTGCAACAGGGACCGAACACCGGGGAGCTGTTTTTT. This encodes CSVQQGPNTGELFF.

This clone was observed a few times. The chain uses TRBV21-1 and TRBJ2-1; the table's TRBD2 call for D was not verified on the DNA. TRBV21-1 is given as a pseudogene. The CDR3 has 16 residues. CDR3 nucleotide sequence: TGTGCCAGCAGCAATCCGCGGGTGAGCTCCTACAATGAGCAGTTCTTC. Its protein product is CASSNPRVSSYNEQFF.

This rearrangement joins TRBV21-1 to TRBJ1-3. TRBV21-1 is termed a pseudogene. CDR3 length equals 17 residues. The CDR3 DNA reads TGTGCCAGCAGCGACTTGGGGAAGGTTCCACCTGGAAACACCATATATTTT. Residues: CASSDLGKVPPGNTIYF.

The gene calls are TRBV6-5 and TRBJ1-6, with TRBD1 as a possible D gene (5 bases). V shed 8 bases and J shed 3 bases, with 11 bases lying between them. This CDR3 has 14 amino acids. Germline V gene sequence: CDR1 MNHEY, CDR2 SVGAGI. Here the CDR3 reads CASRGARYNSPLHF. Written as DNA, the CDR3 is TGTGCCAGCCGAGGGGCCCGCTATAATTCACCCCTCCACTTT.

This chain joins TRBV6-7 and TRBJ2-3; TRBD2 matches at 7 bases. TRBV6-7 is an open reading frame, and its role is uncertain. CDR3 length equals 16 residues. The junction had 8 bases not matched to a gene; V was cut back by 2 bases and J by 3 bases. CDR3 coding DNA: TGTGCCAGCAGTTACCGAAGCGGGAAAGGGACAGATACGCAGTATTTT. It specifies CASSYRSGKGTDTQYF.

This chain connects TRBV28 to TRBJ2-2; D unresolved. With 1 base removed from V and 9 bases from J, the gap between germline ends came to 3 bases. CDR1 and CDR2 from the germline V gene are MDHEN and SYDVKM. This CDR3 contains 11 residues. As DNA, the CDR3 is TGTGCCAGCAGTTTATTCAGGGAGCTGTTTTTT. Protein product: CASSLFRELFF.

The chain links TRBV7-3 to TRBJ2-7; D possibly matches TRBD1 or TRBD2 (5 bases each). The CDR3 spans 15 residues. V lost 5 bases to trimming and J lost 3 bases, with 17 bases between them. The germline V gene encodes CDR1 SGHTA and CDR2 FQGTGA. Written as DNA, the CDR3 is TGTGCCAGCAGCCATCCGGGGACGGAATTCTACGAGCAGTACTTC. Its protein is CASSHPGTEFYEQYF. The full variable domain, in which reference TRBV7-3 and TRBJ2-7 provide the parts outside the CDR3, is GAGVSQTPSNKVTEKGKYVELRCDPISGHTALYWYRQSLGQGPEFLIYFQGTGAADDSGLPNDRFFAVRPEGSVSTLKIQRTERGDSAVYLCASSHPGTEFYEQYFGPGTRLTVT.

The chain links TRBV6-5 to TRBJ2-7, with TRBD2 identical over 10 bases. The CDR3 extends over 15 amino acids. Germline lookup yields CDR1 MNHEY and CDR2 SVGAGI. After removal of 2 bases from V and 3 bases from J, the junction contained 4 bases not matched to a gene. CDR3 sequence (DNA): TGTGCCAGCAGTTACGGGCTAGCGGGAGACTACGAGCAGTACTTC. This encodes CASSYGLAGDYEQYF.